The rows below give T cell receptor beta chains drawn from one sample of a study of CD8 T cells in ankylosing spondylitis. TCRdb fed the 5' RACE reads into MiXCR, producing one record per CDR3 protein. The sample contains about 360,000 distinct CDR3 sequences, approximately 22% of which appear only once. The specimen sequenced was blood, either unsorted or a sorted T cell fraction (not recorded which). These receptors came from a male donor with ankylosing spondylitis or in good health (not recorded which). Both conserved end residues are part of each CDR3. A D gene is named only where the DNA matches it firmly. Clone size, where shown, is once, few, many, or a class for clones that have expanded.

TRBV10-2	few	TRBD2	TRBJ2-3	CASRVAGAGTDTQYF	TGCGCCAGCAGAGTAGCGGGGGCGGGTACAGATACGCAGTATTTT
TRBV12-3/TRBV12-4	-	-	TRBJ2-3	CASSGGPGHDTQYF	TGTGCCAGCAGCGGGGGGCCCGGTCATGATACGCAGTATTTT
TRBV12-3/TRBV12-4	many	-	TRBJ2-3	CASSSVPGKVRTDTQYF	TGTGCCAGCAGCTCAGTACCTGGCAAAGTGCGTACAGATACGCAGTATTTT
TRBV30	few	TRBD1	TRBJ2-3	CAWSGTGLGGFSTDTQYF	TGTGCCTGGAGTGGGACAGGGCTGGGGGGATTTAGCACAGATACGCAGTATTTT
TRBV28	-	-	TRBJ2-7	CASSLRGPHEQYF	TGTGCCAGCTCCCTCCGGGGTCCCCACGAGCAGTACTTC
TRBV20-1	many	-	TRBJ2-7	CSARDSSSYEQYF	TGCAGTGCTAGAGATAGTAGCAGCTACGAGCAGTACTTC
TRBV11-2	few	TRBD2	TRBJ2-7	CASSYPGTSGVYEQYF	TGTGCCAGCAGCTACCCCGGGACTAGCGGGGTCTACGAGCAGTACTTC
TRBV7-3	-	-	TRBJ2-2	CASRPPAGGELFF	TGTGCCAGCAGGCCGCCAGCGGGCGGGGAGCTGTTTTTT
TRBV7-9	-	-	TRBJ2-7	CASSLMYGQYAYEQYF	TGTGCCAGCAGCTTAATGTACGGACAGTATGCCTACGAGCAGTACTTC
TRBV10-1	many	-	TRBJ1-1	CASSPGSEGTEAFF	TGCGCCAGCAGTCCAGGGTCCGAAGGCACTGAAGCTTTCTTT
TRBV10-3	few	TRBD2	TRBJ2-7	CAISPSGDYYEQYF	TGTGCCATCAGTCCTAGCGGGGATTACTACGAGCAGTACTTC
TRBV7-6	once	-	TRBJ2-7	CASSRTRETYYEQYF	TGTGCCAGCAGCCGAACGCGAGAAACATACTACGAGCAGTACTTC
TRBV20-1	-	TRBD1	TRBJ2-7	CSARSGTDTSYEQYF	TGCAGTGCTAGATCGGGGACAGATACCTCCTACGAGCAGTACTTC
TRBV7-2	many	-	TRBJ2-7	CASSRYREPYEQYF	TGTGCCAGCAGCCGCTACAGGGAACCCTACGAGCAGTACTTC
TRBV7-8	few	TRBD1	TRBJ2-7	CASSVVRGQEISYEQYF	TGTGCCAGCAGCGTCGTTAGGGGACAGGAGATAAGCTACGAGCAGTACTTC
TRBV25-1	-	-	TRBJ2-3	CASSEYKADYTDTQYF	TGTGCCAGCAGTGAATATAAGGCGGACTACACAGATACGCAGTATTTT
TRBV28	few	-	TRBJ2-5	CASSPGVWGSETQYF	TGTGCCAGCAGTCCAGGGGTTTGGGGGAGTGAGACCCAGTACTTC
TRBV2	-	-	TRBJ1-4	CASTWTSPSNEKLFF	TGTGCCAGCACCTGGACAAGCCCATCTAATGAAAAACTGTTTTTT
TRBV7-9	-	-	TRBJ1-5	CASSSGVPDQPQHF	TGTGCCAGCAGCTCAGGGGTGCCGGATCAGCCCCAGCATTTT
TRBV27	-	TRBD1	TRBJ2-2	CASSVDRDRVGELFF	TGTGCCAGCAGTGTGGACAGGGATCGGGTCGGGGAGCTGTTTTTT
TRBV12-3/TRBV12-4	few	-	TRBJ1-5	CASSSLGSNQPQHF	TGTGCCAGCAGTTCTCTGGGATCCAATCAGCCCCAGCATTTT
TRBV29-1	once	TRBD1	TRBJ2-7	CSVEVWDRANYEQYF	TGCAGCGTTGAAGTCTGGGACAGGGCAAACTACGAGCAGTACTTC
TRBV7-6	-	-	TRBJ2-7	CASSLESGGVYEQYF	TGTGCCAGCAGCTTAGAATCAGGGGGGGTCTACGAGCAGTACTTC
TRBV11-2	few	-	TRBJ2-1	CASSPGPAGASSYNEQFF	TGTGCCAGCAGCCCCGGGCCTGCGGGCGCGAGCTCCTACAATGAGCAGTTCTTC
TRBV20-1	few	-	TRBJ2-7	CSARENYEQYF	TGCAGTGCTAGGGAAAACTACGAGCAGTACTTC
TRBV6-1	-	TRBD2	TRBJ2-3	CASSRTSGGLSTDTQYF	TGTGCCAGCAGCCGGACTAGCGGGGGGCTTAGCACAGATACGCAGTATTTT
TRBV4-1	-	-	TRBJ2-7	CASSQTTADLSSYEQYF	TGCGCCAGCAGCCAAACCACAGCGGACTTGAGCTCCTACGAGCAGTACTTC
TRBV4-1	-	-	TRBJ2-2	CASSQRRGSGELFF	TGCGCCAGCAGCCAGAGGAGGGGGTCCGGGGAGCTGTTTTTT
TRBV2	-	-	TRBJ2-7	CASAGLVNEQYF	TGTGCCAGTGCAGGGCTTGTTAACGAGCAGTACTTC
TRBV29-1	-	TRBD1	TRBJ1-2	CSVVTGEKAGGGYTF	TGCAGCGTTGTGACAGGGGAAAAAGCGGGTGGTGGCTACACCTTC
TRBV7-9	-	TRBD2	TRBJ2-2	CASSSRAGENTGELFF	TGTGCCAGCAGCTCCCGGGCGGGGGAGAACACCGGGGAGCTGTTTTTT
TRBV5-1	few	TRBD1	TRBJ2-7	CASTGTGLYEQYF	TGCGCCAGCACCGGGACAGGCCTCTACGAGCAGTACTTC
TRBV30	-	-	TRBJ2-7	CACLSEVSSYEQYF	TGTGCCTGCCTCAGCGAAGTAAGCTCCTACGAGCAGTACTTC
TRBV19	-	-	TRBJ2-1	CASTPRAYNEQFF	TGTGCCAGTACCCCACGGGCCTACAATGAGCAGTTCTTC
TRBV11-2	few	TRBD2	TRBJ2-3	CASSFIPPSGGAPDTQYF	TGTGCCAGCAGCTTCATACCCCCTAGCGGGGGGGCCCCAGATACGCAGTATTTT
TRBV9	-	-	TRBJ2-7	CASSGYNRDPYEQYF	TGTGCCAGCAGCGGATATAACAGGGATCCGTACGAGCAGTACTTC
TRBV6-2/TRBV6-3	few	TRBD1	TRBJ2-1	CASSPPGQGHNEQFF	TGTGCCAGCAGTCCCCCGGGACAGGGCCACAATGAGCAGTTCTTC
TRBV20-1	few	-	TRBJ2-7	CSARVSDRAGLIGYEQYF	TGCAGTGCTAGAGTATCGGACAGAGCCGGGTTGATCGGCTACGAGCAGTACTTC
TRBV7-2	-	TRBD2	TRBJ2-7	CASSRTGGPYEQYF	TGTGCCAGCAGCAGAACGGGGGGGCCATACGAGCAGTACTTC
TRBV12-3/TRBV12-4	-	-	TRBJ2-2	CASTTPLVNTGELFF	TGTGCCAGCACCACGCCCCTAGTGAACACCGGGGAGCTGTTTTTT
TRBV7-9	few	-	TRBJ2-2	CASSLTASGELFF	TGTGCCAGCAGCTTAACCGCCAGCGGGGAGCTGTTTTTT
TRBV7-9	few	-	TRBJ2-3	CASSGTGGLRTDTQYF	TGTGCCAGCAGCGGTACCGGGGGGCTCCGCACAGATACGCAGTATTTT
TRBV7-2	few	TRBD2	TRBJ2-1	CASSSAGGFSHEQFF	TGTGCCAGCAGCAGCGCGGGGGGGTTTTCCCATGAGCAGTTCTTC
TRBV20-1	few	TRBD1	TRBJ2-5	CSASWDSQETQYF	TGCAGTGCTAGCTGGGACAGCCAAGAGACCCAGTACTTC
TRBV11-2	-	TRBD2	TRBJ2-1	CASSLSPGLAAQKAYNEQFF	TGTGCCAGCAGCCTATCACCGGGACTAGCGGCCCAGAAGGCCTACAATGAGCAGTTCTTC
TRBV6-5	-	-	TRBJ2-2	CASSYYGWRESGGELFF	TGTGCCAGCAGTTACTACGGTTGGAGGGAGTCTGGCGGGGAGCTGTTTTTT
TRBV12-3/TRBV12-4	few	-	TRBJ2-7	CASSETNYEQYF	TGTGCCAGCAGCGAAACTAACTACGAGCAGTACTTC
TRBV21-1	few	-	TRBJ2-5	CASSKMVRAGREETQYF	TGTGCCAGCAGCAAAATGGTCCGGGCAGGACGAGAAGAGACCCAGTACTTC
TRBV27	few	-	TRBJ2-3	CASSLSAGTDTQYF	TGTGCCAGCAGTTTATCGGCAGGCACAGATACGCAGTATTTT
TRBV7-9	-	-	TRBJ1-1	CASRVLEAAFF	TGTGCCAGCAGAGTCCTAGAGGCAGCTTTCTTT
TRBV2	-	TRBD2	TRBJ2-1	CAVSSGGYNEQFF	TGTGCCGTATCTAGCGGGGGTTACAATGAGCAGTTCTTC